This T cell receptor beta chain was obtained from a study of response to subunit inactivated influenza vaccine (dated by TCRdb to 2016 to 2019). Background on the whole study: To follow how T cells responded to a trivalent subunit inactivated influenza vaccine, the researchers relied on deep quantitative profiling of the T cell receptor repertoire.

The investigation overall reported the following: According to the authors, only a limited number of new T cells may be recruited by each seasonal influenza vaccination.

The receptor library was made with RT-PCR. Instrument on record: Illumina HiSeq 2500. TCRdb reanalyzed the raw reads on its own, using fastp at Q25 for trimming and MiXCR for clone calling, and kept in-frame beta chains. Rows with a matching CDR3 protein are joined into one entry that keeps the most common DNA and genes. This sample comprises about 520,000 distinct CDR3 sequences, about 25% of them detected only once. The top ten constitute less than 2.5% of the sample. For CDR1 and CDR2, the germline V gene lists SGHTA and FQGNSA. Taken from cysteine to phenylalanine, the CDR3 has 15 residues. The sequence is cut down to CDR3 DNA, 45 bases in frame from base 1. V ends up 1 base short and J 5 bases short, with an unmatched junction base count of 3. Turning to this clonotype: This receptor's antigen is unknown. Within one base of it there is no much larger clone, and no base qualities were kept.

Sequenced here: CD4+ T cells sorted from PBMCs, sampled approximately 5 days after vaccination. The receptor was isolated from a man aged 50-60 years who received an inactivated influenza vaccine. Donor details come from another sample of the same person, matched by shared clones. The sequence is built from TRBV7-2 and TRBJ2-3, and 10 junctional nucleotides match TRBD2. Read as DNA, the sequence is TGTGCCAGCAGCTTAGTTAGCGGGGGGCAAGATACGCAGTATTTT. The resulting protein is CASSLVSGGQDTQYF.